This TCR beta chain was retrieved from a study of shared clonotypes between healthy human individuals. Terminally differentiated effector memory CD45RA+ cells were excluded from the naive CD8 cells, which were CD45RO-negative and positively selected for CCR7. CDR1 is SGHAT, CDR2 FQNNGV, per germline. CDR3 length: 12 residues. V was trimmed by 5 bases and J by 5 bases, leaving 10 bases between them. Sequencing used immunoSEQ multiplex PCR; TCRdb keeps in-frame clones, though not all of them. This table holds about 1.9 million clones, about 93% found once. The V call is TRBV11-2, the J call TRBJ2-7; D might be TRBD1 or TRBD2, each matching 5 bases. The receptor comes from a man younger than 35 in good health. Some clones in this sample may be carry-over from other donors' samples. Sequenced input: naive CD8+ T cells from PBMCs. The CDR3 DNA is TGTGCCAGCAGCACCCAGGGAGACGAGCAGTACTTC. It specifies CASSTQGDEQYF.